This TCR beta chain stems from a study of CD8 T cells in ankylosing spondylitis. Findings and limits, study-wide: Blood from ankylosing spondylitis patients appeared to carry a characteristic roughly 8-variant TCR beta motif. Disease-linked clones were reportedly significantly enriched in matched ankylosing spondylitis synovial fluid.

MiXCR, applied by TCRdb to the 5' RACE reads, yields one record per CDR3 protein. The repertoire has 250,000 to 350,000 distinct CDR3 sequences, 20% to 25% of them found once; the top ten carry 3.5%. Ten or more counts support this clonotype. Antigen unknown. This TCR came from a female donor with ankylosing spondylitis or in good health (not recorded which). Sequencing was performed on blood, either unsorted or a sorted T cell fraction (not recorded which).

This CDR3 reads CAISRGASSGNTIYF. CDR3 bases: TGTGCCATCAGTAGGGGGGCGAGCTCTGGAAACACCATATATTTT. V is TRBV10-3 and J is TRBJ1-3; tentatively, D is TRBD1 (6 bases). CDR3 length equals 15 residues. Germline V CDR1 and CDR2: ENHRY, SYGVKD. Deletions cut 5 bases from V and 0 bases from J, with 11 bases between.